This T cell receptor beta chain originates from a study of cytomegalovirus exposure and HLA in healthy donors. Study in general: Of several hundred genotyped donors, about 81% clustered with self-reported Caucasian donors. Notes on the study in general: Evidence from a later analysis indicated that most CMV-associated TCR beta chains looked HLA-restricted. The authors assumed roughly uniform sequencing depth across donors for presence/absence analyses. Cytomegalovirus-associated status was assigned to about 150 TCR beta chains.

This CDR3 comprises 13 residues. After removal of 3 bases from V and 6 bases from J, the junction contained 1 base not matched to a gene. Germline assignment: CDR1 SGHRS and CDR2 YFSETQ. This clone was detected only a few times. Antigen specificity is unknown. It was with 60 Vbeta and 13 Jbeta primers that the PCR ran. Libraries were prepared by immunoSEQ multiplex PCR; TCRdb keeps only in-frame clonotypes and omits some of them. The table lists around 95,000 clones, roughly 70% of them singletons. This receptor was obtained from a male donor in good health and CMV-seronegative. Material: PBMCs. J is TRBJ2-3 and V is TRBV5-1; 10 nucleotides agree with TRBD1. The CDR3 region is CASSWTGGDTQYF. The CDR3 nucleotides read TGCGCCAGCAGCTGGACAGGGGGTGATACGCAGTATTTT. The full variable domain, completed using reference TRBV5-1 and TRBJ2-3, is KAGVTQTPRYLIKTRGQQVTLSCSPISGHRSVSWYQQTPGQGLQFLFEYFSETQRNKGNFPGRFSGRQFSNSRSEMNVSTLELGDSALYLCASSWTGGDTQYFGPGTRLTVL.